The 18 T cell receptor beta chains below all came from one sample that was sequenced in a study of shared clonotypes between healthy human individuals. The protocol was immunoSEQ multiplex PCR, while the TCRdb copy is restricted to in-frame clones and leaves out a portion. The sample carries roughly 2.5 million clones, approximately 90% recorded once. Sequenced sample: naive CD4+ T cells sorted from blood. Subset specified: CD45RA+ positively selected. The receptors were gathered from a young man in good health.

V usage is TRBV9 and J usage is TRBJ2-3, with D uncertain. The CDR3 covers 15 residues. Germline CDR1 is SGDLS and CDR2 is YYNGEE. Between the trimmed V and J ends, which lost 0 bases and 0 bases, there was a span of 8 bases. In DNA, the CDR3 is TGTGCCAGCAGCGTAGATGACCCCAGCACAGATACGCAGTATTTT. Its translation: CASSVDDPSTDTQYF.

This chain links TRBV7-9 with TRBJ1-2, with D possibly matching TRBD1 (5 bases). Germline V CDR1 and CDR2: SEHNR, FQNEAQ (reference sequence). V shed 3 bases and J shed 7 bases, with 12 bases lying between them. CDR3 length: 13 amino acids. Written as DNA, the CDR3 is TGTGCCAGCAGCTTCCAGGGTGGCTCTGGCTACACCTTC. Translating gives CASSFQGGSGYTF.

For this clone: This sample also contains other DNA sequences that code for the same CDR3. V usage is TRBV6-5 and J usage is TRBJ1-1; no clear D. V lost 0 bases to trimming and J lost 4 bases, with 6 bases between them. Germline V CDR1 and CDR2: MNHEY, SVGAGI. The CDR3 covers 13 residues. As DNA, the CDR3 is TGTGCCAGCAGTTACTCGAGGGTCACTGAAGCTTTCTTT. It yields the protein CASSYSRVTEAFF.

This chain joins TRBV4-1 and TRBJ2-7; D is ambiguous. The ends were cut back, 1 base at V and 5 bases at J, with 9 bases in the middle. This CDR3 has 13 residues. Germline V gene data show CDR1 as MGHRA and CDR2 as YSYEKL. The CDR3 DNA reads TGCGCCAGCAGCCAAGTCGTAATCAACGAGCAGTACTTC. Translating gives CASSQVVINEQYF.

The chain couples TRBV7-9 to TRBJ1-1, with TRBD1 as a possible D gene (6 bases). Germline V CDR1 and CDR2: SEHNR, FQNEAQ (reference sequence). The CDR3 is 17 amino acids. Trimming left V 6 bases short and J 1 base short, with 21 bases between. The CDR3 sequence: CASRPDGGGGSNTEAFF. The CDR3, as DNA: TGTGCCAGCAGACCTGATGGGGGCGGGGGATCGAACACTGAAGCTTTCTTT.

The V and J genes are TRBV5-6 and TRBJ1-1; tentative D call: TRBD1 (5 bases). Germline lookup yields CDR1 SGHDT and CDR2 YYEEEE. Trimming removed 0 bases at V and 5 bases at J, with 14 bases between. This CDR3 is built from 15 residues. The CDR3 DNA is TGTGCCAGCAGCTTGGATATGGGGGTTTGGACTGAAGCTTTCTTT. This sequence encodes CASSLDMGVWTEAFF.

V is TRBV29-1 and J is TRBJ2-5; maybe TRBD2 (6 bases). The CDR3 has 12 amino acids. The germline V gene encodes CDR1 SQVTM and CDR2 ANQGSEA. The ends were cut back, 4 bases at V and 4 bases at J, with 10 bases in the middle. This chain's CDR3 is CSVGPRGETQYF. CDR3 DNA sequence: TGCAGCGTTGGTCCGCGGGGAGAGACCCAGTACTTC.

The chain combines TRBV30 with TRBJ2-5; TRBD2 agrees at 9 bases. The CDR3 totals 16 residues. In germline, CDR1 is GTSNPN, CDR2 SVGIG (reference sequence). The V and J ends lost 2 bases and 2 bases, in that order; junction bases with no gene match: 9. Here the CDR3 reads CAWSPGSGRRQETQYF. In DNA, the CDR3 is TGTGCCTGGAGTCCCGGGAGCGGGAGGAGACAAGAGACCCAGTACTTC.

The chain uses TRBV19 and TRBJ2-4; TRBD2 is a possible D gene (5 bases). CDR1 and CDR2 (germline): LNHDA, SQIVND (reference sequence). Trimming took off 1 base at V and 0 bases at J, with 10 bases between the two ends. This CDR3 is 16 amino acids long. The chain's CDR3 is CASSIVGNLAKNIQYF. In DNA, the CDR3 is TGTGCCAGTAGTATAGTCGGGAACCTAGCCAAAAACATTCAGTACTTC.

The genes are TRBV28 and TRBJ1-5, with 9 nucleotides matching TRBD1. The V gene end was trimmed by 6 bases and the J gene end by 6 bases; junction bases not matched to a gene: 12. Germline values: CDR1 MDHEN, CDR2 SYDVKM. This CDR3 contains 16 residues. This CDR3 reads CASRGLQGAGGQPQHF. CDR3 DNA: TGTGCCAGCAGGGGATTACAGGGGGCGGGGGGTCAGCCCCAGCATTTT.

The chain joins TRBV5-1 to TRBJ2-1, with D perhaps TRBD1 (5 bases). V was clipped by 7 bases and J by 5 bases, with 13 bases between them. Germline lookup yields CDR1 SGHRS and CDR2 YFSETQ. The CDR3 is 13 amino acids. In DNA, the CDR3 is TGCGCCAGCCGTTTCCAGGGCGACAATGAGCAGTTCTTC. Protein product: CASRFQGDNEQFF.

This clone was counted a single time. The chain uses TRBV7-2 and TRBJ2-7; D is unclear. The germline V and J ends were trimmed by 3 bases and 2 bases, with 11 bases remaining between them. Per the germline V gene, CDR1 is SGHTA and CDR2 is FQGNSA. The CDR3 consists of 14 residues. The CDR3 loop reads CASSLSLSTYEQYF. As DNA, the CDR3 is TGTGCCAGCAGCTTGTCCCTCTCTACCTACGAGCAGTACTTC.

This chain joins TRBV5-5 and TRBJ2-5; D is unresolved. V lost 1 base and J 2 bases, leaving 6 bases between the germline ends. The CDR3 contains 13 residues. Per the germline V gene, CDR1 is SGHKS and CDR2 is YYEKEE (reference sequence). Here the CDR3 DNA reads TGTGCCAGCAGCTTGACAGCACAAGAGACCCAGTACTTC. It specifies CASSLTAQETQYF.

The chain has TRBV5-1 and TRBJ2-5, with 10 bases matching TRBD2. This CDR3 has 15 amino acids. The V gene end was trimmed by 6 bases and the J gene end by 0 bases; junction bases not matched to a gene: 5. The germline V gene has CDR1 SGHRS and CDR2 YFSETQ. The CDR3 is CASTNSGRNQETQYF. The CDR3 bases are TGCGCCAGCACTAATAGCGGGAGGAACCAAGAGACCCAGTACTTC. Full variable domain (missing parts from reference TRBV5-1 and TRBJ2-5): KAGVTQTPRYLIKTRGQQVTLSCSPISGHRSVSWYQQTPGQGLQFLFEYFSETQRNKGNFPGRFSGRQFSNSRSEMNVSTLELGDSALYLCASTNSGRNQETQYFGPGTRLLVL.

The chain combines TRBV6-6 with TRBJ1-2, with a tentative D call TRBD1 (5 bases). V lost 2 bases, J lost 6 bases, and 10 bases lay in between. Germline V gene lookup returns CDR1 MNHNY and CDR2 SVGAGI (reference sequence). The CDR3 spans 13 residues. The CDR3 sequence: CASSYRQIDGYTF. The CDR3 DNA reads as TGTGCCAGCAGTTACAGACAGATAGATGGCTACACCTTC.

The rearrangement joins TRBV13 to TRBJ1-2; a weak D match, TRBD1 (6 bases). Germline V lookup: CDR1 PRHDT, CDR2 FYEKMQ (reference sequence). V lost 1 base to trimming and J lost 0 bases, with 12 bases between them. The CDR3 runs to 16 residues. This chain's CDR3 is CASSLADRNANYGYTF. CDR3 sequence (DNA): TGTGCCAGCAGCTTAGCGGACAGAAACGCTAACTATGGCTACACCTTC.

J is TRBJ1-4 and V is TRBV2, with D possibly matching TRBD1 (6 bases). Between the trimmed V and J ends, which lost 5 bases and 0 bases, there was a span of 16 bases. This CDR3 is 17 amino acids long. CDR1 and CDR2 from the germline V gene are SNHLY and FYNNEI. The CDR3 bases are TGTGCCAGCAGTCCAAAACCCCGGACAGCAACTAATGAAAAACTGTTTTTT. This encodes CASSPKPRTATNEKLFF.

This clone showed up just once. The chain joins TRBV6-6 to TRBJ1-1, with D unclear. The CDR3 consists of 14 residues. Germline CDR1 reads MNHNY; CDR2 reads SVGAGI (reference sequence). With 3 bases removed from V and 0 bases from J, the gap between germline ends came to 8 bases. The CDR3 region has the DNA TGTGCCAGCAGTTATTCGCAAATGAACACTGAAGCTTTCTTT. Its protein is CASSYSQMNTEAFF.